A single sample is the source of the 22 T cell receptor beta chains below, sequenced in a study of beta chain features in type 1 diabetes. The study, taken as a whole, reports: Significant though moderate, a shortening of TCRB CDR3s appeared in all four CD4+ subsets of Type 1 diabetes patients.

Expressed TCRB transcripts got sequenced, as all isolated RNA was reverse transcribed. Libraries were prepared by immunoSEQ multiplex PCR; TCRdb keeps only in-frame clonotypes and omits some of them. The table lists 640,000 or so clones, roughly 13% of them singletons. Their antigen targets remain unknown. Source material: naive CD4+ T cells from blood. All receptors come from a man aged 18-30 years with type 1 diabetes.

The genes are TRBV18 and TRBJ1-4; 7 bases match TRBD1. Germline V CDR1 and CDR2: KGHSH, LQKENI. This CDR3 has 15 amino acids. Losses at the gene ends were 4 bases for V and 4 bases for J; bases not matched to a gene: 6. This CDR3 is CASSLGTAINEKLFF. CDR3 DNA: TGTGCCAGCTCACTCGGGACAGCGATTAATGAAAAACTGTTTTTT.

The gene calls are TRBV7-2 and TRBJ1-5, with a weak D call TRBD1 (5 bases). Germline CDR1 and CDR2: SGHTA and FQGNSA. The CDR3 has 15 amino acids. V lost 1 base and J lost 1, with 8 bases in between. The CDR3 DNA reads TGTGCCAGCAGCTTAGTCGAGGGGAGCAATCAGCCCCAGCATTTT. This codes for CASSLVEGSNQPQHF.

The CDR3 sequence is CASREARDGETQYF. In DNA, the CDR3 is TGCGCCAGCAGAGAGGCCCGGGACGGGGAGACCCAGTACTTC. The V gene is TRBV5-1, the J gene TRBJ2-5; perhaps D is TRBD1 or TRBD2 (5 bases each). Germline V gene data show CDR1 as SGHRS and CDR2 as YFSETQ. This CDR3 has 14 amino acids. V was clipped by 5 bases and J by 5 bases, with 16 bases between them.

The CDR3 sequence is CASGRGGWDTEAFF. CDR3 DNA: TGTGCCAGCGGCCGGGGAGGTTGGGACACTGAAGCTTTCTTT. The V and J genes are TRBV7-3 and TRBJ1-1; D is unclear. V shed 8 bases and J shed 3 bases, with 16 bases lying between them. Germline V gives CDR1 SGHTA, CDR2 FQGTGA. CDR3 length: 14 residues.

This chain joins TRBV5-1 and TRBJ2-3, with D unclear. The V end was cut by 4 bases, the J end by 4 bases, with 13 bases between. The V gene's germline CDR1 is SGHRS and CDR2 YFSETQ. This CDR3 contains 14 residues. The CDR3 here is CASSQGRPPDTQYF. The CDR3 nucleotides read TGCGCCAGCAGCCAAGGACGGCCCCCAGATACGCAGTATTTT.

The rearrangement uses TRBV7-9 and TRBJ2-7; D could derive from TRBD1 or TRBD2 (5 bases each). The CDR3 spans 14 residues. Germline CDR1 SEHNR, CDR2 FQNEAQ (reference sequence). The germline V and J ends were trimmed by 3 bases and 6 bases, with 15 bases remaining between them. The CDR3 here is CASSLGPGMSEQYF. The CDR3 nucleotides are TGTGCCAGCAGCTTGGGACCCGGAATGAGCGAGCAGTACTTC.

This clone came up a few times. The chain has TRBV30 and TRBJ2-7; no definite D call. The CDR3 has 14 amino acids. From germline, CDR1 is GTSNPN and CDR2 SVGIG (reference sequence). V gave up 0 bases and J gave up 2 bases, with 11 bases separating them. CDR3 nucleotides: TGTGCCTGGAGTGTAGTCCCTCATACCTACGAGCAGTACTTC. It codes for CAWSVVPHTYEQYF. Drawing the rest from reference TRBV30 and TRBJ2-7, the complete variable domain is SQTIHQWPATLVQPVGSPLSLECTVEGTSNPNLYWYRQAAGRGLQLLFYSVGIGQISSEVPQNLSASRPQDRQFILSSKKLLLSDSGFYLCAWSVVPHTYEQYFGPGTRLTVT.

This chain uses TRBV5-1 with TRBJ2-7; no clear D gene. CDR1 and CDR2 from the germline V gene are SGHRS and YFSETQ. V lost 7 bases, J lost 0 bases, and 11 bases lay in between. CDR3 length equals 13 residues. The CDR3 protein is CASGVSNSYEQYF. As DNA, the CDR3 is TGCGCCAGCGGGGTCTCAAACTCCTACGAGCAGTACTTC.

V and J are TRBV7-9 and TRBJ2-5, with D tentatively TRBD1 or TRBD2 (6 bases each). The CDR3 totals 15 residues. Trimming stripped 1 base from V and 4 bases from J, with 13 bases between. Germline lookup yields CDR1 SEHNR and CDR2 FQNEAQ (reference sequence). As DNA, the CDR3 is TGTGCCAGCAGCTTAGTTCTCCGGGGGCGAGAGACCCAGTACTTC. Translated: CASSLVLRGRETQYF.

Here the CDR3 reads CASSPRTVQETQYF. DNA for the CDR3: TGTGCCAGCTCACCACGGACAGTCCAAGAGACCCAGTACTTC. J is TRBJ2-5 and V is TRBV18; TRBD1 is a possible D gene (6 bases). Trimming stripped 1 base from V and 1 base from J, with 7 bases between. This CDR3 is built from 14 residues. Germline CDR1 reads KGHSH; CDR2 reads LQKENI.

As DNA, the CDR3 is TGTGCCAGCAGTGACCAGGACAGACAAGCTTTCTTT. Translation: CASSDQDRQAFF. The chain uses TRBV25-1 and TRBJ1-1, with D possibly TRBD1 on 6 matching bases. The V end was cut by 3 bases, the J end by 9 bases, with 11 bases between. Germline V gene data show CDR1 as MGHDK and CDR2 as SYGVNS. This CDR3 is built from 12 residues.

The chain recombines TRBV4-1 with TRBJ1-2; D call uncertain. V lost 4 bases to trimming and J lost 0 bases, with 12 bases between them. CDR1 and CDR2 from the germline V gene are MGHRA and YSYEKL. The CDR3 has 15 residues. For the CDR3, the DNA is TGCGCCAGCAGCCCATCTGAGTTAGCTAACTATGGCTACACCTTC. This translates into CASSPSELANYGYTF.

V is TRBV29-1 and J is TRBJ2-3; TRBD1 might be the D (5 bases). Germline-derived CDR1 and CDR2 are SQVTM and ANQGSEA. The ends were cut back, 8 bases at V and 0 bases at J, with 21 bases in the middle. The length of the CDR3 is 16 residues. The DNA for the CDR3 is TGCAGCATTTCCTTTGGCAGGGCGAAAAGCACAGATACGCAGTATTTT. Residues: CSISFGRAKSTDTQYF.

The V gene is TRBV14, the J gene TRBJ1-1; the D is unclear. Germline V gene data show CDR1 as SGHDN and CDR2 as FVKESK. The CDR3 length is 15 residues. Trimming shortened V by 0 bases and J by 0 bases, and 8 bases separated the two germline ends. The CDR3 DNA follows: TGTGCCAGCAGCCAAGAAGGGCTGATGAACACTGAAGCTTTCTTT. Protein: CASSQEGLMNTEAFF.

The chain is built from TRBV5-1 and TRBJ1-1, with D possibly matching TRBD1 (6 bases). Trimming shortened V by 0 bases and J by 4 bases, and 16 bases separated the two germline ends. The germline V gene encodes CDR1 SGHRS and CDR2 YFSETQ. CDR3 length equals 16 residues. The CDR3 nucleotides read TGCGCCAGCAGCTTGGGGCCCACGGGGGCGGGCACTGAAGCTTTCTTT. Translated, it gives CASSLGPTGAGTEAFF. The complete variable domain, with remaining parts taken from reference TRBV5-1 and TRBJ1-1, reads KAGVTQTPRYLIKTRGQQVTLSCSPISGHRSVSWYQQTPGQGLQFLFEYFSETQRNKGNFPGRFSGRQFSNSRSEMNVSTLELGDSALYLCASSLGPTGAGTEAFFGQGTRLTVV.

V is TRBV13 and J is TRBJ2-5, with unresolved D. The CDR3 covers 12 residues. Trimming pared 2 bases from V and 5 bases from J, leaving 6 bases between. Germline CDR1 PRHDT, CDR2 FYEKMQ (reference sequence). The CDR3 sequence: CASSLYPETQYF. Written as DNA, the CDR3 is TGTGCCAGCAGCTTATACCCGGAGACCCAGTACTTC.

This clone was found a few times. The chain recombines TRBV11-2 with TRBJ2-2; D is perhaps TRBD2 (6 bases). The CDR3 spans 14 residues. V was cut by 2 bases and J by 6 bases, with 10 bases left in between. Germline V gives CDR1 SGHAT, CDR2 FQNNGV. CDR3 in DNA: TGTGCCAGCAGCTTACTCGGAGGGGCCGGGGAGCTGTTTTTT. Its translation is CASSLLGGAGELFF.

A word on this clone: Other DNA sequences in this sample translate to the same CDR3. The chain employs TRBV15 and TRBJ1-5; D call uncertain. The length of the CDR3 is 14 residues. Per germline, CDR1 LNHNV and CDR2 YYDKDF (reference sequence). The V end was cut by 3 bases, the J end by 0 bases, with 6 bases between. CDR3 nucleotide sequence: TGTGCCACCAGCAGGGATTATAGCAATCAGCCCCAGCATTTT. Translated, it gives CATSRDYSNQPQHF.

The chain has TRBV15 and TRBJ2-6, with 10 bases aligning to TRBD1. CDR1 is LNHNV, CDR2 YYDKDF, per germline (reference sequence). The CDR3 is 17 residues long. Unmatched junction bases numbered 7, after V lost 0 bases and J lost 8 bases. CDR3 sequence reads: CATSRERGQGSPNVLTF. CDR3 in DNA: TGTGCCACCAGCAGAGAGAGGGGACAGGGGAGTCCCAACGTCCTGACTTTC.

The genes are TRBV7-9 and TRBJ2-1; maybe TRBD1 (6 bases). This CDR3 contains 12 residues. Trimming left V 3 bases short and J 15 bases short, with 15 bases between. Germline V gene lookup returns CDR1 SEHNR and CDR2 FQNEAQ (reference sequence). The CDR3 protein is CASSFDRPHWFF. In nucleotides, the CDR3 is TGTGCCAGCAGCTTTGACAGGCCGCATTGGTTCTTC.

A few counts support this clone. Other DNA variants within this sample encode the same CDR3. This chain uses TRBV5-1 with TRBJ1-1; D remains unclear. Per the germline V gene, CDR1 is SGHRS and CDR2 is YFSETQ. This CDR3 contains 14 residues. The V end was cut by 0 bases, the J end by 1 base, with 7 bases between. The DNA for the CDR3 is TGCGCCAGCAGCTTGGGTGCGGAGAACACTGAAGCTTTCTTT. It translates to CASSLGAENTEAFF.

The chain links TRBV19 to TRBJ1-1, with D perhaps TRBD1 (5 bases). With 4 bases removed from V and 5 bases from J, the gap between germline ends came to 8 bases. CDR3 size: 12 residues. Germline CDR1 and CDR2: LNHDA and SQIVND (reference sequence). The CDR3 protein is CASSTRVTEAFF. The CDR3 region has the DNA TGTGCCAGTAGTACCAGGGTGACTGAAGCTTTCTTT.